Below are 29 T cell receptor beta chains sequenced from a single sample in a study of T cell responses to AZD1222 COVID-19 vaccine. TCRdb's table, derived via immunoSEQ multiplex PCR, lists solely in-frame clones and lacks some. This table holds 120,000 or so clones, 91% found once. Here the sequenced sample was peripheral blood, taken on day 0 of AZD1222 vaccination. These receptors all stem from an adult in good health.

The chain recombines TRBV7-2 with TRBJ2-2, with 7 nucleotides matching TRBD2. CDR3 length: 13 residues. Per germline, CDR1 SGHTA and CDR2 FQGNSA. Trimming removed 5 bases from V and 8 bases from J; junction bases left unmatched: 5. The CDR3 bases are TGTGCCAGCAGCCCAGCGGGGCGGGGGGAGCTGTTTTTT. Its translation: CASSPAGRGELFF.

This chain connects TRBV6-2 or TRBV6-3 to TRBJ1-4, with D unresolved. The germline V gene has CDR1 MNHEY and CDR2 SVGEGT. The CDR3 consists of 15 residues. V lost 6 bases to trimming and J lost 8 bases, with 19 bases between them. The CDR3 bases are TGTGCCAGCAGCGGACTAAATAAAAAACCGGAAAAACTGTTTTTT. The encoded protein is CASSGLNKKPEKLFF.

V and J are TRBV5-1 and TRBJ2-3; D gene ambiguous. This CDR3 contains 14 residues. Germline loops: CDR1 SGHRS, CDR2 YFSETQ. With 0 bases removed from V and 4 bases from J, the gap between germline ends came to 9 bases. The CDR3 sequence: CASSLAVISDTQYF. In DNA, the CDR3 is TGCGCCAGCAGCTTGGCTGTGATCTCAGATACGCAGTATTTT.

This sequence joins TRBV6-5 and TRBJ1-1, with 9 bases identical to TRBD1. J was trimmed by 5 bases and V by 2 bases; bases with no gene match: 6. Germline loops: CDR1 MNHEY, CDR2 SVGAGI. The CDR3 sequence is 15 residues long. The DNA of the CDR3 is TGTGCCAGCAGTTACGATACAGGGGGCTGGACTGAAGCTTTCTTT. It is translated as CASSYDTGGWTEAFF.

The chain employs TRBV2 and TRBJ1-3; the match to TRBD1 covers 7 bases. CDR1 SNHLY and CDR2 FYNNEI come from the germline V gene. The CDR3 is made up of 18 amino acids. The V segment lost 6 bases and the J segment 2 bases; nucleotides outside the gene matches: 16. CDR3 coding DNA: TGTGCCAGCAGAGAGACCAACGGAGGAGGGGGCGCTGGAAACACCATATATTTT. Translation: CASRETNGGGGAGNTIYF.

The V and J genes are TRBV2 and TRBJ1-2; D uncertain. V gave up 10 bases and J gave up 8 bases, with 11 bases separating them. The germline V gene encodes CDR1 SNHLY and CDR2 FYNNEI. This CDR3 spans 10 amino acids. The CDR3 DNA is TGTGCCACCTGGGGTCAGGGCTACACCTTC. Encoded protein: CATWGQGYTF.

This sequence joins TRBV5-1 and TRBJ2-7; 11 bases fit TRBD2. With 3 bases clipped from V and 7 bases from J, the junction kept 15 bases outside the gene matches. The CDR3 sequence is 17 residues long. The germline gives CDR1 SGHRS, CDR2 YFSETQ. In DNA form, the CDR3 reads TGCGCCAGCAGCTCACCGATCTCACTAGCGGGAGTGGGTGAGCAGTACTTC. It yields the protein CASSSPISLAGVGEQYF.

This chain uses TRBV12-3 or TRBV12-4 with TRBJ1-1; 7 nucleotides align to TRBD1. Trimming at V came to 10 bases and at J to 9 bases, leaving 5 bases not matched to a gene. The CDR3 runs to 10 residues. The DNA for the CDR3 is TGTGCCACACGACAGGGTAAAGCTTTCTTT. Amino acids: CATRQGKAFF.

The chain links TRBV5-6 to TRBJ2-5, with D unresolved. The CDR3 length is 16 residues. Trimming removed 3 bases at V and 5 bases at J, with 20 bases between. Germline V gives CDR1 SGHDT, CDR2 YYEEEE. Written as DNA, the CDR3 is TGTGCCAGCAGCTCAAGCTGGGTCCCCCAAGGGGAGACCCAGTACTTC. It specifies CASSSSWVPQGETQYF.

This clone has just one count. V and J are TRBV7-2 and TRBJ1-3; TRBD1 aligns across 8 bases. The V and J ends lost 5 bases and 2 bases, in that order; junction bases with no gene match: 8. The length of the CDR3 is 16 residues. In germline, CDR1 is SGHTA, CDR2 FQGNSA. CDR3 bases: TGTGCCAGCAGCGAGTCTCAGGGGGCCGCTGGAAACACCATATATTTT. It translates to CASSESQGAAGNTIYF. Together with reference TRBV7-2 and TRBJ1-3, the CDR3 gives the full variable domain: GAGVSQSPSNKVTEKGKDVELRCDPISGHTALYWYRQSLGQGLEFLIYFQGNSAPDKSGLPSDRFSAERTGGSVSTLTIQRTQQEDSAVYLCASSESQGAAGNTIYFGEGSWLTVV.

V gene TRBV7-2 combines with J gene TRBJ1-1; D is ambiguous. Germline CDR1 reads SGHTA; CDR2 reads FQGNSA. The CDR3 is made up of 15 amino acids. The germline V and J ends were trimmed by 6 bases and 2 bases, with 16 bases remaining between them. The CDR3: CASRAWTEGNTEAFF. Written as DNA, the CDR3 is TGTGCCAGCAGGGCCTGGACGGAGGGAAACACTGAAGCTTTCTTT.

The chain uses TRBV5-1 and TRBJ2-3, with D perhaps matching TRBD1 (6 bases). Germline CDR1 reads SGHRS; CDR2 reads YFSETQ. This CDR3 is built from 17 residues. V was pared by 1 base and J by 5 bases, with 20 bases between. In DNA form, the CDR3 reads TGCGCCAGCAGCTTGAATCCCCAGGGGAACGGGGAAGATACGCAGTATTTT. This gives the protein CASSLNPQGNGEDTQYF.

The chain carries TRBV6-8 and TRBJ2-4; 9 positions match TRBD1. CDR1 is MNHGY and CDR2 is SAAAGT in the germline V gene. The CDR3 extends over 17 amino acids. Losses at the gene ends were 7 bases for V and 7 bases for J; bases not matched to a gene: 17. Written as DNA, the CDR3 is TGTGCCAGCACCGACTTAACCGGGACAGGGTTCGAGAACATTCAGTACTTC. Amino acid sequence: CASTDLTGTGFENIQYF.

The chain combines TRBV5-1 with TRBJ2-7; D is unclear. The CDR3 consists of 14 residues. Germline assignment: CDR1 SGHRS and CDR2 YFSETQ. V shed 4 bases and J shed 1 base, with 12 bases lying between them. CDR3 loop: CASSPEPVSYEQYF. CDR3 bases: TGCGCCAGCAGCCCGGAGCCGGTTTCCTACGAGCAGTACTTC. Full variable domain (outside the CDR3, taken from reference TRBV5-1 and TRBJ2-7): KAGVTQTPRYLIKTRGQQVTLSCSPISGHRSVSWYQQTPGQGLQFLFEYFSETQRNKGNFPGRFSGRQFSNSRSEMNVSTLELGDSALYLCASSPEPVSYEQYFGPGTRLTVT.

The rearrangement uses TRBV4-3 and TRBJ1-2; D not resolved. The CDR3 totals 15 residues. Trimming left V 0 bases short and J 0 bases short, with 8 bases between. CDR1 is LGHNA and CDR2 is YSLEER in the germline V gene. Here the CDR3 DNA reads TGCGCCAGCAGCCAAGAAGGATTGGCTAACTATGGCTACACCTTC. Its protein is CASSQEGLANYGYTF.

The gene calls are TRBV25-1 and TRBJ2-6, with a tentative D call TRBD2 (7 bases). The CDR3 is 15 amino acids. CDR1 MGHDK and CDR2 SYGVNS come from the germline V gene. V shed 8 bases and J shed 4 bases, with 15 bases lying between them. CDR3 sequence reads: CASGRGGAGANVLTF. The CDR3 nucleotides read TGTGCCAGCGGCCGAGGGGGGGCCGGGGCCAACGTCCTGACTTTC.

The rearrangement uses TRBV3-1 (or the pseudogene TRBV3-2) and TRBJ2-7; D not certain. The germline V gene encodes CDR1 LGHDT and CDR2 YNNKEL (reference sequence). Trimming left V 0 bases short and J 4 bases short, with 10 bases between. The CDR3 contains 14 residues. For the CDR3, the DNA is TGTGCCAGCAGCCAAGATTTTGGAGCTTACGAGCAGTACTTC. Residues: CASSQDFGAYEQYF.

CDR3 bases: TGTGCCAGCAGCTTAGCCGGGCCACGTGCGAACACTGAAGCTTTCTTT. Its translation: CASSLAGPRANTEAFF. V is TRBV5-8 and J is TRBJ1-1, with no clear D. The CDR3 is 16 residues long. The germline V and J ends were trimmed by 2 bases and 1 base, with 15 bases remaining between them. Germline V gives CDR1 SGHTS, CDR2 YDEGEE.

The genes are TRBV6-2 or TRBV6-3 and TRBJ2-7; D might be TRBD1 or TRBD2, each matching 6 bases. CDR3 size: 16 residues. With 3 bases removed from V and 6 bases from J, the gap between germline ends came to 21 bases. Per germline, CDR1 MNHEY and CDR2 SVGEGT. The CDR3 spells CASSYPFRSGGREQYF. CDR3 DNA: TGTGCCAGCAGTTATCCCTTCCGGAGTGGGGGGCGCGAGCAGTACTTC.

The chain employs TRBV13 and TRBJ2-3; D ambiguous. Germline V lookup: CDR1 PRHDT, CDR2 FYEKMQ (reference sequence). The ends were cut back, 0 bases at V and 3 bases at J, with 7 bases in the middle. CDR3 size: 14 residues. The CDR3: CASSLGALTDTQYF. Here the CDR3 DNA reads TGTGCCAGCAGCTTAGGGGCCCTTACAGATACGCAGTATTTT.

The chain carries TRBV6-2 or TRBV6-3 and TRBJ2-5, with 10 bases lining up with TRBD1. The trim removed 4 bases at V and 4 bases at J, leaving 6 bases unmatched. Germline V CDR1 and CDR2: MNHEY, SVGEGT. The CDR3 runs to 15 residues. The CDR3 region is CASSLGDRGVETQYF. CDR3 nucleotides: TGTGCCAGCAGTTTGGGGGACAGGGGAGTAGAGACCCAGTACTTC.

CDR3: CASSQQGPGAKETQYF. The DNA of the CDR3 is TGCGCCAGCAGCCAACAAGGCCCAGGGGCCAAAGAGACCCAGTACTTC. The chain recombines TRBV4-3 with TRBJ2-5; D may be TRBD1 (6 bases). Germline V lookup: CDR1 LGHNA, CDR2 YSLEER. Trimming took 2 bases from V and 3 from J, leaving 16 bases between them. The CDR3 extends over 16 amino acids.

V usage is TRBV18 and J usage is TRBJ1-5, with 8 bases identical to TRBD1. Trimming took 4 bases from V and 3 from J; bases not matched to a gene: 5. Germline-derived CDR1 and CDR2 are KGHSH and LQKENI. The CDR3 spans 15 residues. The CDR3: CASSRQGANNQPQHF. In nucleotides, the CDR3 is TGTGCCAGCTCACGGCAGGGGGCCAACAATCAGCCCCAGCATTTT.

Written as DNA, the CDR3 is TGTGCCAGCAGTTACTGGGGACTAGCTGGCGAGCAGTACTTC. This encodes CASSYWGLAGEQYF. The rearrangement joins TRBV6-2 or TRBV6-3 to TRBJ2-7, with TRBD2 matching over 9 bases. The CDR3 is made up of 14 amino acids. V was pared by 1 base and J by 6 bases, with 4 bases of the junction left unmatched. The germline CDR1 and CDR2 sequences are MNHEY and SVGEGT.

The J gene is TRBJ2-7, the V gene TRBV2, with D uncertain. The V gene's germline CDR1 is SNHLY and CDR2 FYNNEI. V lost 4 bases to trimming and J lost 1 base, with 8 bases between them. The CDR3 is 13 residues long. The DNA of the CDR3 is TGTGCCAGCAGTGGAGTGGGATCCTACGAGCAGTACTTC. This encodes CASSGVGSYEQYF.

The chain carries TRBV30 and TRBJ1-1; tentatively, D is TRBD1 (6 bases). This CDR3 comprises 13 residues. Germline V gene data show CDR1 as GTSNPN and CDR2 as SVGIG (reference sequence). The V gene lost 5 bases and the J gene lost 5 bases, with 15 bases spanning the gap. CDR3 sequence reads: CAWRAGGSTEAFF. CDR3 nucleotides: TGTGCCTGGCGAGCCGGGGGCTCTACTGAAGCTTTCTTT.

V usage is TRBV19 and J usage is TRBJ1-6; D is possibly TRBD1 (6 bases). CDR1 and CDR2 (germline): LNHDA, SQIVND (reference sequence). The CDR3 runs 14 residues. V dropped 4 bases and J dropped 7 bases, with 11 bases sitting between them. The CDR3 region has the DNA TGTGCCAGTAGTACAGGACAGTTAAATTCACCCCTCCACTTT. It yields the protein CASSTGQLNSPLHF.

The J gene is TRBJ1-5, the V gene TRBV27; perhaps TRBD1 as D (6 bases). V lost 3 bases and J lost 7, with 7 bases in between. This CDR3 comprises 12 residues. The germline CDR1 and CDR2 sequences are MNHEY and SMNVEV (reference sequence). The CDR3: CASSFRGQPQHF. For the CDR3, the DNA is TGTGCCAGCAGTTTCAGGGGCCAGCCCCAGCATTTT.

The chain recombines TRBV10-3 with TRBJ2-3, with D possibly matching TRBD1 (6 bases). CDR3 length: 13 residues. From germline, CDR1 is ENHRY and CDR2 SYGVKD. V was clipped by 7 bases and J by 4 bases, with 12 bases between them. The CDR3 region has the DNA TGTGCCATCAATAAACAGGGTCCAGATACGCAGTATTTT. This codes for CAINKQGPDTQYF.